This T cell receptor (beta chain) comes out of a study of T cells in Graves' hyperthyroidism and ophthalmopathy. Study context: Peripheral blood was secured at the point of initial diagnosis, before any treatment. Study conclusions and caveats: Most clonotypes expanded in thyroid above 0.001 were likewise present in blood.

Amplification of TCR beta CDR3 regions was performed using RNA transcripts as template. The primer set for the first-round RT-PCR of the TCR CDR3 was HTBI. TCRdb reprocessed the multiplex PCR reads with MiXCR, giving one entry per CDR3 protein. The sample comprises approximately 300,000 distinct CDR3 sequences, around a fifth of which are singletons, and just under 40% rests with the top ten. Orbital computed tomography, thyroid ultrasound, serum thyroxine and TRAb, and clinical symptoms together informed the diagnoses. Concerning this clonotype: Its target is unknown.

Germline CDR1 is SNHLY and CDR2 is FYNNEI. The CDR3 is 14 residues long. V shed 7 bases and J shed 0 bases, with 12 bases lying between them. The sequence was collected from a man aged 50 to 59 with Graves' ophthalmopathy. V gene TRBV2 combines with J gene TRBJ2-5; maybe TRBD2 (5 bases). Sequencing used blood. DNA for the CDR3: TGTGCCAGCATGGGGAGTGGGAACCAAGAGACCCAGTACTTC. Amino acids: CASMGSGNQETQYF.